These T cell receptor beta chains were read from a single sample in a study of blood T cell repertoires in COVID-19. Assay used: immunoSEQ multiplex PCR; TCRdb lists only in-frame clones, some missing. The table has 200,000 or so clones, approximately 84% seen once. The sequenced sample was peripheral blood. These receptor sequences come from a human donor with acute or convalescent COVID-19. The donor label of this sample is uncertain. The CDR3 runs from the conserved cysteine through the conserved F or W. D genes are given only for firm matches. Size is stated for part of the rows, as once, few or many counts, or as a class when the clone is expanded.

J gene: TRBJ1-1
clone size: .
V gene: TRBV19
D gene: .
CDR3 protein: CASSIAGMNTEAFF
CDR3 DNA: TGTGCCAGTAGTATAGCAGGGATGAACACTGAAGCTTTCTTT

J gene: TRBJ2-7
clone size: .
V gene: TRBV23-1
D gene: TRBD2
CDR3 protein: CASSQSTSGGSYEQYF
CDR3 DNA: TGCGCCAGCAGTCAATCAACTAGCGGAGGCTCCTACGAGCAGTACTTC

J gene: TRBJ2-1
clone size: .
V gene: TRBV5-6
D gene: .
CDR3 protein: CASSLAGVYEQFF
CDR3 DNA: TGTGCCAGCAGCTTGGCCGGTGTGTATGAGCAGTTCTTC

J gene: TRBJ1-6
clone size: .
V gene: TRBV9
D gene: TRBD1
CDR3 protein: CASSPGQAVKALHF
CDR3 DNA: TGTGCCAGCAGCCCCGGACAGGCCGTGAAGGCCCTCCACTTT

J gene: TRBJ2-1
clone size: .
V gene: TRBV3-1/TRBV3-2
D gene: TRBD2
CDR3 protein: CASSQVYRLAGGSSNEQFF
CDR3 DNA: TGTGCCAGCAGCCAAGTCTACCGGCTAGCGGGAGGGAGTAGCAATGAGCAGTTCTTC

J gene: TRBJ2-7
clone size: .
V gene: TRBV5-1
D gene: .
CDR3 protein: CASSLVPGSSTTYEQYF
CDR3 DNA: TGCGCCAGCAGCTTGGTACCAGGGTCCTCGACCACCTACGAGCAGTACTTC

J gene: TRBJ2-5
clone size: .
V gene: TRBV28
D gene: TRBD2
CDR3 protein: CASTLAGGLGETQYF
CDR3 DNA: TGTGCCAGCACCTTAGCGGGAGGGCTCGGGGAGACCCAGTACTTC

J gene: TRBJ2-7
clone size: .
V gene: TRBV6-2/TRBV6-3
D gene: .
CDR3 protein: CASSLAGKLTYEQYF
CDR3 DNA: TGTGCCAGCAGTTTGGCAGGGAAGCTTACCTACGAGCAGTACTTC

J gene: TRBJ2-7
clone size: .
V gene: TRBV30
D gene: TRBD2
CDR3 protein: CAWRLTSGSHEQYF
CDR3 DNA: TGTGCCTGGCGTTTGACTAGCGGGAGCCACGAGCAGTACTTC

J gene: TRBJ1-2
clone size: once
V gene: TRBV7-9
D gene: .
CDR3 protein: CASSLIRGRYTF
CDR3 DNA: TGTGCCAGCAGCTTAATCAGGGGTCGCTACACCTTC

J gene: TRBJ2-6
clone size: .
V gene: TRBV19
D gene: TRBD1
CDR3 protein: CATLGQGDSGANVLTF
CDR3 DNA: TGTGCCACCCTGGGACAGGGAGACTCTGGGGCCAACGTCCTGACTTTC

J gene: TRBJ1-2
clone size: .
V gene: TRBV29-1
D gene: TRBD1
CDR3 protein: CSPNPRGQGARGYTF
CDR3 DNA: TGCAGCCCCAACCCCCGCGGACAGGGGGCGCGGGGCTACACCTTC

J gene: TRBJ2-7
clone size: once
V gene: TRBV9
D gene: .
CDR3 protein: CASSSGWEQYF
CDR3 DNA: TGTGCCAGCAGCTCGGGGTGGGAGCAGTACTTC

J gene: TRBJ2-1
clone size: .
V gene: TRBV5-6
D gene: .
CDR3 protein: CASSLGWSVSYNEQFF
CDR3 DNA: TGTGCCAGCAGCTTGGGCTGGTCAGTGTCCTACAATGAGCAGTTCTTC

J gene: TRBJ2-3
clone size: .
V gene: TRBV11-2
D gene: TRBD2
CDR3 protein: CASSLDPGLAGARDTQYF
CDR3 DNA: TGTGCCAGCAGCTTAGACCCGGGTTTGGCGGGAGCAAGGGATACGCAGTATTTT

J gene: TRBJ1-1
clone size: .
V gene: TRBV5-4
D gene: .
CDR3 protein: CASSFPEKGTEAFF
CDR3 DNA: TGTGCCAGCAGCTTCCCAGAGAAGGGGACTGAAGCTTTCTTT

J gene: TRBJ2-1
clone size: .
V gene: TRBV5-4
D gene: TRBD2
CDR3 protein: CASSLGTSGRRYNEQFF
CDR3 DNA: TGTGCCAGCAGCTTGGGAACTAGCGGGAGGCGGTACAATGAGCAGTTCTTC

J gene: TRBJ2-3
clone size: .
V gene: TRBV10-3
D gene: TRBD2
CDR3 protein: CATTSGSGPDTQYF
CDR3 DNA: TGTGCCACGACTAGCGGGAGTGGGCCAGATACGCAGTATTTT

J gene: TRBJ1-1
clone size: .
V gene: TRBV28
D gene: .
CDR3 protein: CASSLPSYRVFRAEAFF
CDR3 DNA: TGTGCCAGCAGTTTACCCTCGTACAGGGTGTTTAGGGCTGAAGCTTTCTTT

J gene: TRBJ1-1
clone size: .
V gene: TRBV6-6
D gene: .
CDR3 protein: CASSYGGSPLNTEAFF
CDR3 DNA: TGTGCCAGCAGTTACGGGGGGTCCCCTTTGAACACTGAAGCTTTCTTT

J gene: TRBJ1-4
clone size: .
V gene: TRBV12-3/TRBV12-4
D gene: TRBD1
CDR3 protein: CASSLTGREKLFF
CDR3 DNA: TGTGCCAGCAGCTTGACAGGGAGGGAAAAACTGTTTTTT

J gene: TRBJ1-6
clone size: .
V gene: TRBV21-1
D gene: .
CDR3 protein: CASSRTGQNSPLHF
CDR3 DNA: TGTGCCAGCAGCCGGACAGGCCAGAATTCACCCCTCCACTTT

J gene: TRBJ2-2
clone size: .
V gene: TRBV14
D gene: TRBD1
CDR3 protein: CASRSGTGMNTGELFF
CDR3 DNA: TGTGCCAGCAGATCTGGGACAGGGATGAACACCGGGGAGCTGTTTTTT

J gene: TRBJ1-2
clone size: .
V gene: TRBV7-2
D gene: TRBD1
CDR3 protein: CASSEGGQGAYGYTF
CDR3 DNA: TGTGCCAGCAGCGAAGGCGGACAGGGCGCGTATGGCTACACCTTC

J gene: TRBJ2-1
clone size: .
V gene: TRBV6-7
D gene: TRBD2
CDR3 protein: CASSAGGTSGINEQFF
CDR3 DNA: TGTGCCAGCAGTGCCGGTGGGACTAGCGGGATTAATGAGCAGTTCTTC